These 10 T cell receptor beta chains were all obtained from the same sample, sequenced in a study of T cell responses to AZD1222 COVID-19 vaccine. The table came from immunoSEQ multiplex PCR; TCRdb's copy has only in-frame clones and leaves some out. The top ten clones hold approximately 37% of a sample with 45,000 or so clones, 90% of them seen once. The specimen comprised peripheral blood, sampled 28 days after the second AZD1222 dose. Source of these receptors: an adult who received the AZD1222 COVID-19 vaccine.

The chain uses TRBV30 and TRBJ1-5; TRBD1 aligns across 7 bases. Germline CDR1 reads GTSNPN; CDR2 reads SVGIG (reference sequence). V lost 3 bases and J lost 1; bases outside the gene matches: 6. The CDR3 has 15 residues. As DNA, the CDR3 is TGTGCCTGGAGGAACAGGGGAGGGAGCAATCAGCCCCAGCATTTT. This gives the protein CAWRNRGGSNQPQHF.

This clone came up a few times. The CDR3 DNA reads TGTGCCAGCAGAAACGAGGGCGAAACCGGGGAGCTGTTTTTT. Translated: CASRNEGETGELFF. This chain links TRBV6-5 with TRBJ2-2; a possible D gene is TRBD2 (5 bases). This CDR3 contains 14 residues. Germline CDR1 is MNHEY and CDR2 is SVGAGI. The V end lost 6 bases, the J end lost 5 bases, and 13 bases lay between the germline ends.

CDR3 amino acids: CASSQEAGGYTF. The CDR3 DNA sequence: TGCGCCAGCAGCCAAGAAGCGGGAGGCTACACCTTC. The chain couples TRBV4-3 to TRBJ1-2; D ambiguous. CDR3 length: 12 amino acids. Trimming stripped 0 bases from V and 8 bases from J, with 7 bases between. Germline V gene lookup returns CDR1 LGHNA and CDR2 YSLEER.

This chain connects TRBV4-3 to TRBJ1-6; no reliable D call. Trimming pared 0 bases from V and 8 bases from J, leaving 11 bases between. Germline V gene sequence: CDR1 LGHNA, CDR2 YSLEER. The CDR3 is 15 residues long. The DNA of the CDR3 is TGCGCCAGCAGCCAAGATTGGAGGGCGGATTCACCCCTCCACTTT. Translating it yields CASSQDWRADSPLHF.

The V and J genes are TRBV10-3 and TRBJ1-2; possible D gene TRBD1, 5 bases. The germline V and J ends were trimmed by 6 bases and 3 bases, with 17 bases remaining between them. Germline CDR1 is ENHRY and CDR2 is SYGVKD. The CDR3 length is 15 residues. This CDR3 reads CAISSGTAGHYGYTF. CDR3 sequence (DNA): TGTGCCATCAGCTCCGGGACGGCAGGGCACTATGGCTACACCTTC.

J is TRBJ1-1 and V is TRBV6-2 or TRBV6-3; 10 nucleotides align to TRBD1. With V trimmed by 5 bases and J by 14 bases, 5 bases remained unmatched. CDR3 size: 11 residues. Germline V gives CDR1 MNHEY, CDR2 SVGEGT. In DNA, the CDR3 is TGTGCCAGCAGTGCCGGGACAGGGGACTTCTTT. Translating it yields CASSAGTGDFF.

V and J are TRBV7-6 and TRBJ1-2; the D is unclear. Trimming pared 4 bases from V and 6 bases from J, leaving 12 bases between. There are 13 residues in the CDR3. Germline CDR1 and CDR2: SGHVS and FNYEAQ. The CDR3 bases are TGTGCCAGCAGCTCCGCCTTCCGGGATGGCTACACCTTC. Translated, it gives CASSSAFRDGYTF.

The V gene is TRBV6-2 or TRBV6-3, the J gene TRBJ2-5; no reliable D call. The germline gives CDR1 MNHEY, CDR2 SVGEGT. CDR3 size: 13 residues. Trimming shortened V by 4 bases and J by 3 bases, and 9 bases separated the two germline ends. This chain's CDR3 is CASSLLFKETQYF. CDR3 nucleotides: TGTGCCAGCAGTTTGTTATTCAAAGAGACCCAGTACTTC.

This chain links TRBV5-1 with TRBJ1-6; D is ambiguous. Germline lookup yields CDR1 SGHRS and CDR2 YFSETQ. Trimming stripped 4 bases from V and 7 bases from J, with 6 bases between. This CDR3 spans 12 amino acids. The CDR3: CASSEPNSPLHF. The CDR3 DNA reads as TGCGCCAGCAGCGAACCAAATTCACCCCTCCACTTT. Drawing the rest from reference TRBV5-1 and TRBJ1-6, the complete variable domain is KAGVTQTPRYLIKTRGQQVTLSCSPISGHRSVSWYQQTPGQGLQFLFEYFSETQRNKGNFPGRFSGRQFSNSRSEMNVSTLELGDSALYLCASSEPNSPLHFGNGTRLTVT.

V gene TRBV9 combines with J gene TRBJ1-2; D might be TRBD1 (5 bases). There are 14 residues in the CDR3. The germline V and J ends were trimmed by 4 bases and 3 bases, with 13 bases remaining between them. Germline lookup yields CDR1 SGDLS and CDR2 YYNGEE. CDR3 sequence: CASSLQAADYGYTF. The CDR3, as DNA: TGTGCCAGCAGCCTACAGGCAGCCGACTATGGCTACACCTTC. Supplemented by reference TRBV9 and TRBJ1-2, the full variable domain reads DSGVTQTPKHLITATGQRVTLRCSPRSGDLSVYWYQQSLDQGLQFLIQYYNGEERAKGNILERFSAQQFPDLHSELNLSSLELGDSALYFCASSLQAADYGYTFGSGTRLTVV.